This TCR beta chain originates from a study of blood T cell repertoires in COVID-19. The overall study: T cells, B-cell-depleted T cells, or PBMCs supplied cDNA or gDNA.

The germline CDR1 and CDR2 sequences are SGHTA and FQGNSA. Trimming cost V 3 bases and J 7 bases, with 16 bases left between them. This CDR3 comprises 15 residues. The count of this clone is one. Original data processing: Nucleated cell number was recorded as an estimate derived from reference gene primer amplification. Clones were read by immunoSEQ multiplex PCR, and TCRdb kept only the in-frame ones, dropping some. V and J calls plus clone size are reproduced from that table; the DNA served to infer D and trimming. Here the sample spans roughly 50,000 clones, 80% to 90% being singletons. Seattle's enrolled individuals joined amid active infection and were then monitored longitudinally.

The rearrangement links TRBV7-2 to TRBJ2-1; possibly TRBD2 for D (5 bases). The sequencing input was peripheral blood. The sequence was collected from a woman older than 75 with COVID-19, enrolled during active disease. The CDR3 DNA sequence: TGTGCCAGCAGCTTTATCGCTAGCCCTCTTAATGAGCAGTTCTTC. It encodes CASSFIASPLNEQFF.